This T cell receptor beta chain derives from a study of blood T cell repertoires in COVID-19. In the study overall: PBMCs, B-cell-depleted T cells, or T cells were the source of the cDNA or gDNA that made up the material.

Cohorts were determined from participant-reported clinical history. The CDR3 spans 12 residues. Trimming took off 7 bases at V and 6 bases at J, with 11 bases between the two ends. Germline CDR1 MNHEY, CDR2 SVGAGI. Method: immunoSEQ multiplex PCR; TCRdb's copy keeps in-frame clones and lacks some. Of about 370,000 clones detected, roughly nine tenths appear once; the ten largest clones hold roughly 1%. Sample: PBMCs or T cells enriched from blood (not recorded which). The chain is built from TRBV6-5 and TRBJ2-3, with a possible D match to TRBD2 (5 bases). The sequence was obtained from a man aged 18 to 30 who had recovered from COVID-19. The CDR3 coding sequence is TGTGCCAGCATCCAAACGGGGGATACGCAGTATTTT. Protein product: CASIQTGDTQYF.